This T cell receptor beta chain is from a study of cytomegalovirus exposure and HLA in healthy donors. J lost 8 bases, V lost 0 bases, and 5 bases had no gene match. In germline, CDR1 is LGHNA, CDR2 YSLEER. The CDR3 runs 14 residues. Primers: 60 Vbeta forward and 13 Jbeta reverse. Clones were sequenced by immunoSEQ multiplex PCR, and TCRdb holds only the in-frame ones, with some missing. There are 60,000 or so clones in the sample; more than 60% occur only once, and under 25% lies in the top ten. The sequencing sample was made of PBMCs. The chain has TRBV4-3 and TRBJ1-2; TRBD1 matches 8 bases. This sequence was found in a woman between 35 and 50 years old in good health and CMV-seropositive. The DNA of the CDR3 is TGCGCCAGCAGCCAAGATTTAGGACAGGGAGGCTACACCTTC. Translation gives CASSQDLGQGGYTF.